This T cell receptor (beta chain) was sequenced in a study of T cells in Graves' hyperthyroidism and ophthalmopathy (dated by TCRdb to about 2019). For the wider study: Peripheral blood was sampled at the time of initial diagnosis, prior to any treatment. TCR V-J signatures able to tell the groups apart were searched for in a discovery cohort of approximately 95 patients, of whom more than 40 had Graves' ophthalmopathy and 55 to 60 had stable Graves' hyperthyroidism. Prospective prediction of ophthalmopathy was tested in an independent validation cohort consisting of 18 hyperthyroidism patients and more than 15 patients who later progressed to ophthalmopathy. The approximately 90 discovery patients were divided at random into training and test sets in a 7:3 ratio. The study also compared thyroid tissue and blood T-cell repertoires from 5 to 7 Graves' hyperthyroidism patients. After blood sampling, hyperthyroidism patients were treated with methimazole at a starting dose of 30 mg daily, and ophthalmopathy patients were treated with high-dose intravenous methylprednisolone. TCR Vbeta CDR3 sequencing of 135 peripheral blood samples (43 ophthalmopathy, some 75 hyperthyroidism and roughly 17 progressor patients) is reported in the paper. Here is what the overall study found, with its caveats: Sample size was not statistically predetermined, and blinding of investigators to group allocation was not performed. In cross-validation, a model built on a 13 V-J signature told ophthalmopathy apart from stable hyperthyroidism with 85% to 90% sensitivity and roughly 81% specificity, and in testing the same model reached 80%/75%. During validation, the model predicted progression to ophthalmopathy a median of roughly 7.1 months ahead of onset, with 60% to 71% sensitivity and 72% to 80% specificity. Blood samples also contained most of the expanded thyroid clonotypes (frequency above 0.001), which suggests that blood repertoires may reflect thyroid immune responses.

Amplification of TCR beta CDR3 regions was carried out from RNA transcripts. A first-round RT-PCR of the TCR CDR3 used the HTBI primer set with the Qiagen OneStep RT-PCR kit. A second multiplex PCR round built the libraries, followed by size selection and purification. Libraries were sequenced paired-end with 100 bp reads on an Illumina HiSeq2000. In the original analysis: Raw data were processed with SOAPnuke, discarding reads with adapters, uncalled bases, mean Phred below 15, or no exact constant-primer or identifier match. High-quality paired reads were merged using COPE v1.2.5, and each unique nucleotide sequence was defined as a clonotype. MiTCR v1.1 was used to align clonotypes to the IMGT TRBV, TRBD and TRBJ reference segments. Only V-J combinations with frequency above 0.0001, covering 99% to 99.2% of repertoires, were analysed. A TCS score was defined as the ratio between F50 (clonal expansion) and ExV (chaos), using BLOSUM62-based TCRdist between CDR3 peptides within each V-J. Welch's t-statistics and random forest reduced 500 to 550 V-J features to roughly 13, which were used in a naive Bayes classifier (R e1071). TCRdb reran the public reads through fastp at Q25 and MiXCR, keeping productive beta chains. Rows are unified per CDR3 protein, each entry keeping the most common DNA and genes. The V and J calls shown here were made by TCRdb, not taken from the authors' results. This sample comprises about 380,000 distinct CDR3 sequences, roughly 14% of them detected only once. Around 20% of the sample is held by the ten biggest clonotypes.

CDR1 LGHNA and CDR2 YNFKEQ were looked up in the germline V gene. Trimming costs V 1 base and J 0 bases, and their ends lie 7 bases apart. The CDR3 goes from the cysteine to the phenylalanine over 15 residues. The retained sequence is limited to the CDR3, 45 bases, with the frame set at the first base. Hyperthyroidism patients were aged 18 to 65 years and newly diagnosed, with disease duration of less than 2 months. The study excluded patients with uncontrolled infections, other autoimmune diseases, pregnancy or lactation. Clinical symptoms, serum thyroxine and TRAb, thyroid ultrasound, and orbital computed tomography formed the basis for the diagnoses. Blood from progressor patients was drawn when they were first diagnosed with hyperthyroidism, before any ophthalmopathy symptoms appeared. PBMCs were isolated from approximately 10 ml of fresh peripheral blood by Ficoll-Paque density gradient centrifugation. Progressor patients were initially diagnosed with Graves' hyperthyroidism and developed ophthalmopathy during follow-up. Total RNA was extracted using Trizol reagent, and RNA quality was assessed on an Agilent 2100 Bioanalyzer.

As regards this clonotype: The antigen this receptor binds is unknown. Within one base of it there is no much larger clone, and no base qualities were kept.

The TCR originated in a man aged 30-40 years with Graves' hyperthyroidism that later progressed to Graves' ophthalmopathy. The receptor chain draws on TRBV4-2 and TRBJ1-3, with the D gene not clear enough to name. The source material was blood. The CDR3 protein: CASSQVVASGNTIYF. The base sequence is TGTGCCAGCAGCCAAGTGGTCGCCTCTGGAAACACCATATATTTT.